These T cell receptor beta chains were read from a single sample in a study of Ad26.COV2.S vaccination and SARS-CoV-2 variants. Sequencing used immunoSEQ multiplex PCR; TCRdb keeps in-frame clones, though not all of them. The repertoire consists of around 450,000 clones, with roughly 87% occurring once and the leading ten covering 1.7%. The material sequenced was peripheral blood, taken in a trial of Ad26.COV2.S vaccine versus placebo. The receptors were sampled from a person between 18 and 65 years old who received the Ad26.COV2.S COVID-19 vaccine or a placebo. Both conserved end residues are part of each CDR3. The order of the fields is V gene, J gene, D gene, clone size, CDR3 DNA, CDR3 protein. D genes are given only for firm matches. Size is stated for part of the rows, as once, few or many counts, or as a class when the clone is expanded.

v_gene: TRBV5-5
j_gene: TRBJ1-4
d_gene: TRBD1
abundance: NA
CDR3nt: TGTGCCAGCAGCCTACGGACAGGGGGCGATGAAAAACTGTTTTTT
CDR3aa: CASSLRTGGDEKLFF

v_gene: TRBV5-5
j_gene: TRBJ2-7
d_gene: NA
abundance: NA
CDR3nt: TGTGCCAGCAGCTTAGGGGACCGCGCCGAGCAGTACTTC
CDR3aa: CASSLGDRAEQYF

v_gene: TRBV11-2
j_gene: TRBJ2-5
d_gene: NA
abundance: NA
CDR3nt: TGTGCCAGCAGCCCAACTAAAGAGACCCAGTACTTC
CDR3aa: CASSPTKETQYF

v_gene: TRBV30
j_gene: TRBJ1-4
d_gene: NA
abundance: few
CDR3nt: TGTGCCTGGAGTAGAGGGTCCCGTCGCAATAATGAAAAACTGTTTTTT
CDR3aa: CAWSRGSRRNNEKLFF

v_gene: TRBV18
j_gene: TRBJ1-1
d_gene: NA
abundance: NA
CDR3nt: TGTGCCAGCTCACCACAGGGAGGCTTGAACACTGAAGCTTTCTTT
CDR3aa: CASSPQGGLNTEAFF

v_gene: TRBV19
j_gene: TRBJ1-1
d_gene: NA
abundance: NA
CDR3nt: TGTGCCAGCTTCTTAGGCACTGAAGCTTTCTTT
CDR3aa: CASFLGTEAFF

v_gene: TRBV28
j_gene: TRBJ1-3
d_gene: NA
abundance: NA
CDR3nt: TGTGCCAGCAGTTATCAGGGGTCTGGAAACACCATATATTTT
CDR3aa: CASSYQGSGNTIYF

v_gene: TRBV4-3
j_gene: TRBJ2-5
d_gene: NA
abundance: NA
CDR3nt: TGCGCCAGCAGCCCTTTGGGGGGGGCAGAGACCCAGTACTTC
CDR3aa: CASSPLGGAETQYF

v_gene: TRBV30
j_gene: TRBJ1-1
d_gene: TRBD1
abundance: NA
CDR3nt: TGTGCCTGGACCCAGGGGGCAGGAACTGAAGCTTTCTTT
CDR3aa: CAWTQGAGTEAFF

v_gene: TRBV19
j_gene: TRBJ1-2
d_gene: NA
abundance: NA
CDR3nt: TGTGCCAGTAGCCCAGACGGACGGGCATATGGCTACACCTTC
CDR3aa: CASSPDGRAYGYTF

v_gene: TRBV7-9
j_gene: TRBJ2-5
d_gene: NA
abundance: NA
CDR3nt: TGTGCCAGCAGATCCAAGGGGGGCAGGTCAGAGACCCAGTACTTC
CDR3aa: CASRSKGGRSETQYF

v_gene: TRBV24-1
j_gene: TRBJ2-3
d_gene: TRBD1
abundance: NA
CDR3nt: TGTGCCACCAGTGCCCGGATTCCGACAGGGGAAATGAATACGCAGTATTTT
CDR3aa: CATSARIPTGEMNTQYF

v_gene: TRBV7-9
j_gene: TRBJ1-2
d_gene: TRBD1
abundance: once
CDR3nt: TGTGCCAGCTCCGACAGGGATTATGGCTACACCTTC
CDR3aa: CASSDRDYGYTF

v_gene: TRBV4-1
j_gene: TRBJ1-4
d_gene: TRBD1
abundance: NA
CDR3nt: TGCGCCAGCAGCCGGACAGGGGGCGAAAAACTGTTTTTT
CDR3aa: CASSRTGGEKLFF

v_gene: TRBV27
j_gene: TRBJ1-6
d_gene: TRBD1
abundance: NA
CDR3nt: TGTGCCAGCAGTATAATCCAGGGGGTGAATTCACCCCTCCACTTT
CDR3aa: CASSIIQGVNSPLHF

v_gene: TRBV11-2
j_gene: TRBJ1-5
d_gene: TRBD1
abundance: NA
CDR3nt: TGTGCCAGCAGCTTTTCCCAGGGGGATCAGCCCCAGCATTTT
CDR3aa: CASSFSQGDQPQHF

v_gene: TRBV12-3/TRBV12-4
j_gene: TRBJ1-2
d_gene: NA
abundance: NA
CDR3nt: TGTGCCAGCAGTTTAGCCGACAGGCCAGCCTTC
CDR3aa: CASSLADRPAF